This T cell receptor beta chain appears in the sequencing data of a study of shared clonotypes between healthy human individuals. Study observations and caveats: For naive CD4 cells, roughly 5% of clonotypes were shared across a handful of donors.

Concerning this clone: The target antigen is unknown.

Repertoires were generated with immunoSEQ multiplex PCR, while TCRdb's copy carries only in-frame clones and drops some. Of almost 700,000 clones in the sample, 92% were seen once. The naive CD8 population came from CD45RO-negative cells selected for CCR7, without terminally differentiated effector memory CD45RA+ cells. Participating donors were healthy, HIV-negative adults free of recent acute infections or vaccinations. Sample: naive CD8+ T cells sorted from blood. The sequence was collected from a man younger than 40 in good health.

The CDR3 sequence: CASSPTTGYNEQFF. The DNA of the CDR3 is TGTGCCAGCAGTCCTACCACTGGTTACAATGAGCAGTTCTTC. The V and J genes are TRBV13 and TRBJ2-1; the D is unclear. The ends were cut back, 6 bases at V and 4 bases at J, with 13 bases in the middle. CDR3 length: 14 residues. Germline V gene data show CDR1 as PRHDT and CDR2 as FYEKMQ (reference sequence).